Listed here is a single T cell receptor (beta chain). The antigen remains unidentified. The V and J ends lost 2 bases and 14 bases respectively, with 11 bases between them. The V gene's germline CDR1 is SGHTS and CDR2 YDEGEE. The CDR3 is 11 residues long. Sequencing used immunoSEQ multiplex PCR; TCRdb keeps in-frame clones, though not all of them. The table shows 120,000 or so clones, with roughly 88% occurring only once. This record belongs to a study of T cell responses to AZD1222 COVID-19 vaccine. Study-level findings and limits: Baseline serostatus was positive in only a handful of AZD1222 recipients. Rises in breadth and depth of Spike-specific TCRs came after two AZD1222 doses. The sample set comprised mostly white British donors with more females, and clonal diversity was possibly underestimated.

The receptor's source is an adult in good health. The material was peripheral blood, obtained on day 0 of AZD1222 vaccination. J is TRBJ2-1 and V is TRBV5-8, with a possible D match to TRBD2 (5 bases). Here the CDR3 reads CASSLAVFEFF. The CDR3 nucleotides read TGTGCCAGCAGCTTAGCGGTTTTCGAGTTCTTC. Complete variable domain (other parts from reference TRBV5-8 and TRBJ2-1): EAGVTQSPTHLIKTRGQQATLRCSPISGHTSVYWYQQALGLGLQFLLWYDEGEERNRGNFPPRFSGRQFPNYSSELNVNALELEDSALYLCASSLAVFEFFGPGTRLTVL.